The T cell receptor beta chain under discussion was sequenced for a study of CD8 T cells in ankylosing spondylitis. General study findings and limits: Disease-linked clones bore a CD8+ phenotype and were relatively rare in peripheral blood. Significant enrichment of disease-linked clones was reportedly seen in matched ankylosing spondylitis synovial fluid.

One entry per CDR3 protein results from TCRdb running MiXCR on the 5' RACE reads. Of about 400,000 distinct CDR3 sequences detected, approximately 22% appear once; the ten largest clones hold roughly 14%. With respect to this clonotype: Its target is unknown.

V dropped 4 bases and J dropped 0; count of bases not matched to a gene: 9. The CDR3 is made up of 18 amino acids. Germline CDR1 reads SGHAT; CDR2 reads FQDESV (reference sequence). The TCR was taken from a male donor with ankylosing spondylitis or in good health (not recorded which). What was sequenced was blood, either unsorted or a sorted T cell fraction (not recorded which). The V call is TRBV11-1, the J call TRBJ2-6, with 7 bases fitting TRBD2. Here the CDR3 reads CASSSGGVPVSGANVLTF. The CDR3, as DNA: TGTGCCAGCAGCTCGGGAGGAGTTCCCGTCTCTGGGGCCAACGTCCTGACTTTC.